These 17 T cell receptor beta chains share one sample of origin, sequenced in a study of blood T cells in healthy people across ages. A second PCR of about 7 to 12 cycles used a sample-barcoded 5' primer and a J-beta primer mix. MiXCR, applied by TCRdb to the 5' RACE reads, yields one record per CDR3 protein. The table includes roughly 1,100,000 distinct CDR3 sequences, 20% to 25% detected once. The sample was also linked to a second study, of T cells of mothers and their children.

The sample taken for sequencing was blood. The receptors were sampled from a girl aged 2 to 9 in good health.

This clonotype was counted between two and nine times. This chain uses TRBV20-1 with TRBJ2-5, with TRBD2 matching over 13 bases. V gave up 6 bases and J gave up 4 bases; unmatched junction bases: 14. The CDR3 totals 17 residues. Germline V gene data show CDR1 as DFQATT and CDR2 as SNEGSKA (reference sequence). CDR3 nucleotide sequence: TGCAGTGCGCAAACTAGCGGGGGGGCCGTTTTCCGAGAGACCCAGTACTTC. This encodes CSAQTSGGAVFRETQYF.

This clonotype was seen at least ten times. The V and J genes are TRBV27 and TRBJ2-7, with D tentatively TRBD2 (6 bases). The length of the CDR3 is 14 residues. V was pared by 3 bases and J by 0 bases, with 9 bases between. From germline, CDR1 is MNHEY and CDR2 SMNVEV (reference sequence). The CDR3 spells CASSLRGASYEQYF. CDR3 nucleotides: TGTGCCAGCAGTTTGCGGGGAGCCTCCTACGAGCAGTACTTC.

The sample holds a few counts of this clonotype. V usage is TRBV20-1 and J usage is TRBJ2-7; D remains ambiguous. With 3 bases removed from V and 5 bases from J, the gap between germline ends came to 5 bases. The V gene's germline CDR1 is DFQATT and CDR2 SNEGSKA (reference sequence). The CDR3 is 10 residues long. The CDR3 spells CSASSNEQYF. The CDR3, as DNA: TGCAGTGCTAGTTCTAACGAGCAGTACTTC.

The rearrangement uses TRBV7-9 and TRBJ2-5; a weak D match, TRBD2 (5 bases). The J call could be wrong; TRBJ2-1 is a better fit for the DNA end. CDR3 length: 15 residues. Germline V gene lookup returns CDR1 SEHNR and CDR2 FQNEAQ (reference sequence). The CDR3 loop reads CASSFEGGSYNEQFF. The CDR3 region has the DNA TGTGCCAGCAGCTTCGAGGGCGGTTCCTACAATGAGCAGTTCTTC.

CDR3 sequence (DNA): TGTGCCAGCAGTATCCGGGAGGGTAATTCACCCCTCCACTTT. Encoded protein: CASSIREGNSPLHF. The rearrangement joins TRBV12-3 or TRBV12-4 to TRBJ1-6, with D hard to call. The V and J ends lost 5 bases and 6 bases respectively, with 11 bases between them. The CDR3 spans 14 residues.

This clonotype was counted ten times or more. V gene TRBV27 combines with J gene TRBJ2-7; D may be TRBD1 (6 bases). Germline loops: CDR1 MNHEY, CDR2 SMNVEV (reference sequence). Trimming shortened V by 6 bases and J by 2 bases, and 14 bases separated the two germline ends. This CDR3 is built from 14 residues. The CDR3 region is CASSYLDRAYEQYF. In nucleotides, the CDR3 is TGTGCCAGCAGCTACCTGGACAGAGCCTACGAGCAGTACTTC.

In its sample, this clonotype was seen a few times. The chain is built from TRBV3-1 and TRBJ2-1, with 7 bases matching TRBD2. J was trimmed by 4 bases and V by 0 bases; bases with no gene match: 12. Per the germline V gene, CDR1 is LGHDT and CDR2 is YNNKEL (reference sequence). The CDR3 runs to 18 residues. Here the CDR3 reads CASSQDSGGGDPYNEQFF. For the CDR3, the DNA is TGTGCCAGCAGCCAAGATTCTGGCGGGGGTGACCCTTACAATGAGCAGTTCTTC.

Regarding this clonotype: A junction end diverges from the germline sequence, so it may reflect a read error. The J gene is TRBJ2-5, the V gene TRBV20-1; 10 nucleotides match TRBD2. Germline V gene lookup returns CDR1 DFQATT and CDR2 SNEGSKA (reference sequence). The length of the CDR3 is 18 residues. The CDR3 sequence is CSARERLAGAISSETQYF. The CDR3 DNA is TGCAGTGCCAGAGAACGCCTAGCGGGGGCCATCTCGTCGGAGACCCAGTACTTC.

This clonotype came up a few times. This rearrangement joins TRBV11-2 to TRBJ2-7; 7 nucleotides line up with TRBD1. This CDR3 is 14 amino acids long. Germline assignment: CDR1 SGHAT and CDR2 FQNNGV. V trimming: 5 bases; J trimming: 4 bases; junction bases outside the gene matches: 8. The CDR3 loop is CASSLLTGKYEQYF. The DNA for the CDR3 is TGTGCCAGCAGCCTATTGACAGGGAAGTACGAGCAGTACTTC.

The chain couples TRBV15 to TRBJ2-3, with unresolved D. CDR1 and CDR2 from the germline V gene are LNHNV and YYDKDF (reference sequence). Trimming left V 0 bases short and J 2 bases short, with 18 bases between. The CDR3 runs 18 residues. DNA of the CDR3: TGTGCCACCAGCAGAGAATTAGTATTAATTTCTTCCACAGATACGCAGTATTTT. It yields the protein CATSRELVLISSTDTQYF.

This clonotype was recorded a few times. This rearrangement joins TRBV5-5 to TRBJ1-1, with 7 bases matching TRBD1. Germline-derived CDR1 and CDR2 are SGHKS and YYEKEE (reference sequence). The CDR3 spans 15 residues. With V trimmed by 2 bases and J by 5 bases, 9 bases remained unmatched. The CDR3 sequence: CASSFETGEGTEAFF. CDR3 in DNA: TGTGCCAGCAGCTTCGAAACAGGGGAGGGGACTGAAGCTTTCTTT.

A note on this clonotype: The junction does not match germline at one end; this may be a read error. The rearrangement uses TRBV10-3 and TRBJ2-2, with a possible D match to TRBD2 (6 bases). Germline CDR1 reads ENHRY; CDR2 reads SYGVKD. The CDR3 runs 15 residues. CDR3 sequence (DNA): TGTGCCATCAGTGATCAGAGAGCCAACACCGGGGGGCTGTTTTTT. It is translated as CAISDQRANTGGLFF.

This clonotype occurred a few times. This chain uses TRBV12-3 or TRBV12-4 with TRBJ2-7; 11 nucleotides line up with TRBD2. J lost 5 bases, V lost 6 bases, and 3 bases had no gene match. This CDR3 has 13 residues. CDR3 in amino acids: CASRPSGRNEQYF. The CDR3 nucleotides read TGTGCCAGCAGACCTAGCGGGAGGAACGAGCAGTACTTC.

This clonotype turned up a few times. The J gene is TRBJ1-1, the V gene TRBV6-1, with TRBD1 matching 7 bases. Germline CDR1 reads MNHNS; CDR2 reads SASEGT. Losses at the gene ends were 11 bases for V and 1 base for J; bases not matched to a gene: 13. The CDR3 extends over 15 amino acids. The CDR3 loop is CAGLGPGQPNTEAFF. The CDR3, as DNA: TGTGCCGGCCTTGGACCGGGACAGCCGAACACTGAAGCTTTCTTT.

Here the CDR3 reads CSAGGANPQETQYF. In nucleotides, the CDR3 is TGCAGCGCTGGGGGGGCCAATCCCCAAGAGACCCAGTACTTC. V usage is TRBV29-1 and J usage is TRBJ2-5, with D tentatively TRBD2 (7 bases). The CDR3 has 14 amino acids. CDR1 and CDR2 (germline): SQVTM, ANQGSEA. The germline V and J ends were trimmed by 7 bases and 1 base, with 16 bases remaining between them.

This clonotype appeared a few times. J is TRBJ2-5 and V is TRBV7-9; 9 bases are shared with TRBD2. The closer fit of TRBJ2-1 to the DNA end suggests the J call may be wrong. Looked up from germline, CDR1 is SEHNR and CDR2 is FQNEAQ (reference sequence). CDR3 length equals 15 residues. DNA for the CDR3: TGTGCCAGCATCCCTAATAGCGGGAGTTACAATGAGCAGTTCTTC. It translates to CASIPNSGSYNEQFF.

This chain connects TRBV20-1 to TRBJ2-1; no clear D gene. Germline assignment: CDR1 DFQATT and CDR2 SNEGSKA (reference sequence). The CDR3 loop spans 14 amino acids. The ends were cut back, 1 base at V and 6 bases at J, with 13 bases in the middle. The CDR3, as DNA: TGCAGTGCTAGAGTAATAGGGTCCGGCAATGAGCAGTTCTTC. It yields the protein CSARVIGSGNEQFF.